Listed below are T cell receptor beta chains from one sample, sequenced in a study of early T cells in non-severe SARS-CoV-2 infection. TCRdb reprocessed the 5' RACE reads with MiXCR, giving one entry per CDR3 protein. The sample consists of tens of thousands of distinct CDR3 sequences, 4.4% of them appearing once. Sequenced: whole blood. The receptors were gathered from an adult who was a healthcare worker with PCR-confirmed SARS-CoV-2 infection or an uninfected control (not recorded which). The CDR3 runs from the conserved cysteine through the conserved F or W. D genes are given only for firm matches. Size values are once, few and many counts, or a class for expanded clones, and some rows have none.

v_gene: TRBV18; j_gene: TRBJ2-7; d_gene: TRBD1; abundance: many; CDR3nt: TGTGCCAGCTCGCTGGACAGGGGGTACGAGCAGTACTTC; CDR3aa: CASSLDRGYEQYF
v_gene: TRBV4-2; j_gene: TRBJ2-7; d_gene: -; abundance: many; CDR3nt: TGTGCCAGCAGCCAAGAAGGGGGTGAGCAGTACTTC; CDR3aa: CASSQEGGEQYF
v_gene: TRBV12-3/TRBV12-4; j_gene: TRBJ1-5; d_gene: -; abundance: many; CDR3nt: TGTGCCAGCAGTGCCCAGGGGCAGGGCAATCAGCCCCAGCATTTT; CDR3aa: CASSAQGQGNQPQHF
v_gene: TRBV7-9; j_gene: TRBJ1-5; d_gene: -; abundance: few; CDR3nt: TGTGCCAGCAGCTTAGATGGGACACGGAATCAGCCCCAGCATTTT; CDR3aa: CASSLDGTRNQPQHF
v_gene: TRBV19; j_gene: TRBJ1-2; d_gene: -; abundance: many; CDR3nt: TGTGCCAGTAGTTTCTCCGGACTTGGGGGCTACACCTTC; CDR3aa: CASSFSGLGGYTF
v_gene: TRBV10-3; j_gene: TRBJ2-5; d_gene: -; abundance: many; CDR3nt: TGTGCCATCAGTGAGTCGAAGCCCGGGACTCTAGAGACCCAGTACTTC; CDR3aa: CAISESKPGTLETQYF
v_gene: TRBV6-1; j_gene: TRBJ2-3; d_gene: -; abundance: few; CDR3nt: TGTGCCAGCATGGTCAGGTATCAAGGGACGCAGTATTTT; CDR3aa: CASMVRYQGTQYF
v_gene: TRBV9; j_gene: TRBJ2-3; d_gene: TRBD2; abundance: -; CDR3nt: TGTGCCAGCAGCGTAGAGCCTAGCGGGGGAAGGGATACGCAGTATTTT; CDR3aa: CASSVEPSGGRDTQYF
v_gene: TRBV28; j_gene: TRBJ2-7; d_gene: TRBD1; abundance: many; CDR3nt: TGTGCCAGCAGTTTCCATGTTGGGGGACAGGAGACCTACGAGCAGTACTTC; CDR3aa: CASSFHVGGQETYEQYF
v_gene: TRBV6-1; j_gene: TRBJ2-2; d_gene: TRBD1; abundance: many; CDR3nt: TGTGCCAGCAGTGAGGGGACAGGGGACACCGGGGAGCTGTTTTTT; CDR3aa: CASSEGTGDTGELFF
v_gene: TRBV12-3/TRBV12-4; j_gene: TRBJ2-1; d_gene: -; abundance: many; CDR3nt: TGTGCCAGCAGTTTAGTGGGGAGCTCCTACAATGAGCAGTTCTTC; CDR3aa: CASSLVGSSYNEQFF
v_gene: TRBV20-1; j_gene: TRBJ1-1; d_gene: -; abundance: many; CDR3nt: TGCAGTGCAGGGGGGGCGGACACCCACACTGAAGCTTTCTTT; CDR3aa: CSAGGADTHTEAFF
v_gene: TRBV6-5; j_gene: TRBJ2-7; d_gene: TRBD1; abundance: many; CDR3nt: TGTGCCAGCAGGAGCCCGCGACAGGGGGCAACGGGTTACGAGCAGTACTTC; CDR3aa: CASRSPRQGATGYEQYF
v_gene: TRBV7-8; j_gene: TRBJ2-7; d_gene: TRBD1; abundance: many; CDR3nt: TGTGCCAGCAGCTTAGCAGGGGGCCCCTCCTACGAGCAGTACTTC; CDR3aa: CASSLAGGPSYEQYF
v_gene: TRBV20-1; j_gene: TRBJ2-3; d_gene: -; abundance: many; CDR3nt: TGCAGTGCCTCAGGGGCTGAAGATACGCAGTATTTT; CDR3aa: CSASGAEDTQYF
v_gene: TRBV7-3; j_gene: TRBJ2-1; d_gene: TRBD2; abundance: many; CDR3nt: TGTGCCAGCAGCCCGCTAGCGGACTCCTACAATGAGCAGTTCTTC; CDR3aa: CASSPLADSYNEQFF
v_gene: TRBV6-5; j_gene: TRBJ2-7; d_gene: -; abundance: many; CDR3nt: TGTGCCAGCAGTTTAAACGGGGATTCCTACGAGCAGTACTTC; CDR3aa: CASSLNGDSYEQYF
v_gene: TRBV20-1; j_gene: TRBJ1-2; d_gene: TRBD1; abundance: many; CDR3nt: TGCAGTGCTAGAGCACCGGGACAGAACTATGGCTACACCTTC; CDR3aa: CSARAPGQNYGYTF
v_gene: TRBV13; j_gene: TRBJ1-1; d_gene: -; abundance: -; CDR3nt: TGTGCCAGCAGCTTCCCGGGGCACACTGAAGCTTTCTTT; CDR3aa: CASSFPGHTEAFF
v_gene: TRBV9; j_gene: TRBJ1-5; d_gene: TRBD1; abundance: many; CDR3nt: TGTGCCAGCAGCGTGACCGACAGGGATCAGCCCCAGCATTTT; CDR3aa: CASSVTDRDQPQHF
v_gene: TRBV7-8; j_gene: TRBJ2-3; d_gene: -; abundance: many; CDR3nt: TGTGCCAGCAGCCTTAGCAAAATCCTCACAGATACGCAGTATTTT; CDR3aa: CASSLSKILTDTQYF
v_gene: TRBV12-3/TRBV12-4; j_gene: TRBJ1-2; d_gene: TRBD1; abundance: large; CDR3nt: TGTGCCAGCAGTTTTGAGGGGGCGGACTATGGCTACACCTTC; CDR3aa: CASSFEGADYGYTF
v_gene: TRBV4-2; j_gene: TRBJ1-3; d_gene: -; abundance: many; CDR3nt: TGTGCCAGCAGCCAAGAGGCCCACTCTGGAAACACCATATATTTT; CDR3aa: CASSQEAHSGNTIYF
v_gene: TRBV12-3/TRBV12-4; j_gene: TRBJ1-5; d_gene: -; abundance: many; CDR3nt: TGTGCCAGCAGTTTCCGGGAGCGTAGTCAGCCCCAGCATTTT; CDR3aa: CASSFRERSQPQHF
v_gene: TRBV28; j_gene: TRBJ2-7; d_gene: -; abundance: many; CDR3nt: TGTGCCAGCAGTTTACGGGTCTCCTACGAGCAGTACTTC; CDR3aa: CASSLRVSYEQYF
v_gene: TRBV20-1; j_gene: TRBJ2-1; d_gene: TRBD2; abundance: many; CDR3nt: TGCAGTGCTAGAGACCCCAGCGGGGGGGCCAGGAATGAGCAGTTCTTC; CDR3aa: CSARDPSGGARNEQFF
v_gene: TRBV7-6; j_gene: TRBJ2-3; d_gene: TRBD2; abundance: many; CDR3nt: TGTGCCAGCAGCCACCCCCAAGCGGGGGACACAGATACGCAGTATTTT; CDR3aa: CASSHPQAGDTDTQYF
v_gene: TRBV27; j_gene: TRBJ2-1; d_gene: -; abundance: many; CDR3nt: TGTGCCAGCAGCCGGGGGAGCTACAATGAGCAGTTCTTC; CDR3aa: CASSRGSYNEQFF
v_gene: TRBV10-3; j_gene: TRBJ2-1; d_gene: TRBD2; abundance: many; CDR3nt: TGTGCCATCAGTGAAGGTGGCGGGGGGCCTTACAATGAGCAGTTCTTC; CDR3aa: CAISEGGGGPYNEQFF
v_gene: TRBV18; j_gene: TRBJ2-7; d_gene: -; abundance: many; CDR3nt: TGTGCCAGCTCATCGGGGAAAGGGGCCTACGAGCAGTACTTC; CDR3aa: CASSSGKGAYEQYF